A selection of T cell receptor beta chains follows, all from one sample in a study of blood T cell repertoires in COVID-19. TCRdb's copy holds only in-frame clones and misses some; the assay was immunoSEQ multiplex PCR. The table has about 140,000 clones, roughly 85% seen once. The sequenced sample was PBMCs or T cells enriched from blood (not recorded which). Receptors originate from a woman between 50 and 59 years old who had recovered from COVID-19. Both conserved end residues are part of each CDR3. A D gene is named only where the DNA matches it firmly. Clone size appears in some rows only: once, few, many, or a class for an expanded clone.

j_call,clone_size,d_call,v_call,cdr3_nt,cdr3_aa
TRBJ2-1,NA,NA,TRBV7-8,TGTGCCAGCAGCTACCGGGTTGGCGGGATTAATTCCTACAATGAGCAGTTCTTC,CASSYRVGGINSYNEQFF
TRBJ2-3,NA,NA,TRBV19,TGTGCCAGTAGTTCACAGGGTACAGATACGCAGTATTTT,CASSSQGTDTQYF
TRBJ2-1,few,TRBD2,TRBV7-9,TGTGCCAGCAGCACTAGCGGGCACAATGAGCAGTTCTTC,CASSTSGHNEQFF
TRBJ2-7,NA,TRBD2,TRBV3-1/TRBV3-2,TGTGCCAGCAGCCAAGACGGGGGCCCGGGGACTAGCGAGCAGTACTTC,CASSQDGGPGTSEQYF
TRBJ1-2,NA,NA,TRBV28,TGTGCCAGCAGAGAACTCGGTACTAACTATGGCTACACCTTC,CASRELGTNYGYTF
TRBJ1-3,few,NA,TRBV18,TGTGCCAGCTCACCCCCTCCGGGAGGAACTGGAAACACCATATATTTT,CASSPPPGGTGNTIYF
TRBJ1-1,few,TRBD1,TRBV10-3,TGTGCCATTTCAGACAGGGTAAACACTGAAGCTTTCTTT,CAISDRVNTEAFF
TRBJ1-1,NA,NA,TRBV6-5,TGTGCCAGCAGCTTGACGGGGAACACTGAAGCTTTCTTT,CASSLTGNTEAFF
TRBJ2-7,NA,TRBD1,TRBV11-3,TGTGCCAGCAGCACCGGGACAGGGGTCGAGCAGTACTTC,CASSTGTGVEQYF
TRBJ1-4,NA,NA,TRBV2,TGTGCCAGCAGGAAGGGAGACACTAATGAAAAACTGTTTTTT,CASRKGDTNEKLFF
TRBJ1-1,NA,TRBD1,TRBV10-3,TGTGCCATCAGTGACCACAGGGGGGGGGTCCAGGAGATGAACACTGAAGCTTTCTTT,CAISDHRGGVQEMNTEAFF
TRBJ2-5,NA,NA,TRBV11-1,TGTGCCAGCAGCTTAGGGACTAATCGGGAGACCCAGTACTTC,CASSLGTNRETQYF
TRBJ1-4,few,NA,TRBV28,TGTGCCAGCAGTTTAACAGGGATTTATTCGGCAACTAATGAAAAACTGTTTTTT,CASSLTGIYSATNEKLFF
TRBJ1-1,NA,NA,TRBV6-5,TGTGCCAGCTCCCGCGGGACTAAAGCTTTCTTT,CASSRGTKAFF
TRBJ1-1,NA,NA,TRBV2,TGTGCCAGCAGTGAAGCGCCCGGGGGTGACACTGAAGCTTTCTTT,CASSEAPGGDTEAFF
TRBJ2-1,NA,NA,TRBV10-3,TGTGCCATCAGCGCACTGGGCGAAACAAATGAGCAGTTCTTC,CAISALGETNEQFF